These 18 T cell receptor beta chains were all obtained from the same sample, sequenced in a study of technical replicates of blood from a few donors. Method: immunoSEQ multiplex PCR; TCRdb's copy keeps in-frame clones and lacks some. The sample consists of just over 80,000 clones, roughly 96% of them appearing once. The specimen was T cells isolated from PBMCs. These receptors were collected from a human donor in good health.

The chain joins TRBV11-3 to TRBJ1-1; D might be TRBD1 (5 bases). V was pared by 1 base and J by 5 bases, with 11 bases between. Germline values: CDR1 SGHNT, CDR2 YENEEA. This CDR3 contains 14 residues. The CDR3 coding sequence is TGTGCCAGCAGCTTAGTAGGGGCCAGGACTGAAGCTTTCTTT. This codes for CASSLVGARTEAFF.

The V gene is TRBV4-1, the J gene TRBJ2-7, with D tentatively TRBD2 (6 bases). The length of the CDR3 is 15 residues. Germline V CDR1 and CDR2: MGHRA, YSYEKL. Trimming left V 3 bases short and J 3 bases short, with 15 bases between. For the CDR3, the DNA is TGCGCCAGCAGCCAGTCGGGAGTCACCGGCTACGAGCAGTACTTC. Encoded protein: CASSQSGVTGYEQYF.

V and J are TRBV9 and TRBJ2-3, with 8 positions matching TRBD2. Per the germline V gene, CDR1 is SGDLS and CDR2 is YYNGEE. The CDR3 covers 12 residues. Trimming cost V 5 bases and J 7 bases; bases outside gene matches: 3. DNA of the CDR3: TGTGCCAGCAGTAGCGGGGACTATACGCAGTATTTT. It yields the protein CASSSGDYTQYF.

This CDR3 reads CASSLSTSETYEQYF. The DNA of the CDR3 is TGCGCCAGCAGCCTATCGACTAGCGAGACCTACGAGCAGTACTTC. The rearrangement joins TRBV4-1 to TRBJ2-7, with TRBD2 matching over 8 bases. V lost 4 bases to trimming and J lost 2 bases; unmatched junction nucleotides: 7. The germline gives CDR1 MGHRA, CDR2 YSYEKL. The CDR3 loop spans 15 amino acids.

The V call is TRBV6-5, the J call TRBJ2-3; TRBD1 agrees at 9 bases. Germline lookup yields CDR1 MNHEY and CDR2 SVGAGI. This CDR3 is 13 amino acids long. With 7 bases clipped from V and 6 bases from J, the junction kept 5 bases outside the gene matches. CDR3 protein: CASTGTGWDTQYF. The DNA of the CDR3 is TGTGCCAGCACCGGGACAGGGTGGGATACGCAGTATTTT.

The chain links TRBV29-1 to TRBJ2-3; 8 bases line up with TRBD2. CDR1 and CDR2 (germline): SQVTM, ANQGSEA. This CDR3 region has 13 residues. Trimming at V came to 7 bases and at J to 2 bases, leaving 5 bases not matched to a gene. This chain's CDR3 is CSAIAGHTDTQYF. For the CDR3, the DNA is TGCAGCGCAATAGCGGGACACACAGATACGCAGTATTTT.

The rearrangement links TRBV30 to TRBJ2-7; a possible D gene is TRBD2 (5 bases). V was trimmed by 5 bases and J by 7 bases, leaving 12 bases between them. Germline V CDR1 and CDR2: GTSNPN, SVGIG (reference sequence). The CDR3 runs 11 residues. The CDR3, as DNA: TGTGCCTGGCTCGGGAAGAGTGAGCAGTACTTC. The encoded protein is CAWLGKSEQYF.

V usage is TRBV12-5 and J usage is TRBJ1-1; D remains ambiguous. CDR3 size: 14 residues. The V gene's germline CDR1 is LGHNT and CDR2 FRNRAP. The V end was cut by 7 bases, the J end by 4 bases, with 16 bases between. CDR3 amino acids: CASARSPLITEAFF. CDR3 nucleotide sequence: TGTGCTAGTGCGCGAAGTCCCTTGATCACTGAAGCTTTCTTT.

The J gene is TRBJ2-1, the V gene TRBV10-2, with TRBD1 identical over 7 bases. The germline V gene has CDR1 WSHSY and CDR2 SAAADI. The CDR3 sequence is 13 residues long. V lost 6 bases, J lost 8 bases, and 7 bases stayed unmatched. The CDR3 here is CASSRDRVDEQFF. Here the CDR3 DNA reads TGCGCCAGCAGCCGTGACAGGGTTGATGAGCAGTTCTTC.

CDR3 nucleotides: TGTGCCAGCAGCCCGAAATACAATCTTCGGACAGGTTTCTCTGGAAACACCATATATTTT. It yields the protein CASSPKYNLRTGFSGNTIYF. The J gene is TRBJ1-3, the V gene TRBV14; TRBD1 matches at 7 bases. The germline CDR1 and CDR2 sequences are SGHDN and FVKESK. The CDR3 totals 20 residues. The trim removed 4 bases at V and 0 bases at J, leaving 18 bases unmatched.

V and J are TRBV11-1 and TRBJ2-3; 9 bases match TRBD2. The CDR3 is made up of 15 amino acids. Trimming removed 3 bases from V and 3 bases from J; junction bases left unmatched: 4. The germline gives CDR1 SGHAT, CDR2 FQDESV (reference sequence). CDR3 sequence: CASSFLAGVTDTQYF. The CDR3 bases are TGTGCCAGCAGCTTTTTAGCGGGGGTAACAGATACGCAGTATTTT.

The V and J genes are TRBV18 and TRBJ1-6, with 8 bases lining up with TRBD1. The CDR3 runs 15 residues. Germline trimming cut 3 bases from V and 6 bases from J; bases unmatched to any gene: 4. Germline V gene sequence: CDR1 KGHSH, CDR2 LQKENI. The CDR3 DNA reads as TGTGCCAGCTCACCTTCGGACAGGGTTAATTCACCCCTCCACTTT. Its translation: CASSPSDRVNSPLHF.

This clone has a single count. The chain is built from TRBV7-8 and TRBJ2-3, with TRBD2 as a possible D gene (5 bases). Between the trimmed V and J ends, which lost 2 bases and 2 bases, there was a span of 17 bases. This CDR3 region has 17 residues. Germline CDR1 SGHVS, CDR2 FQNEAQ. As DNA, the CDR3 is TGTGCCAGCAGCTTACCCCGAGGGAGAAACTACACAGATACGCAGTATTTT. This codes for CASSLPRGRNYTDTQYF.

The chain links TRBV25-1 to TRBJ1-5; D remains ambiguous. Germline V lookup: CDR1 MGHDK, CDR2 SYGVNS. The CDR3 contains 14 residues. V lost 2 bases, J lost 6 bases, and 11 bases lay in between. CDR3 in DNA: TGTGCCAGCAGTGAAGGCGGGGATTCTCAGCCCCAGCATTTT. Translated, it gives CASSEGGDSQPQHF.

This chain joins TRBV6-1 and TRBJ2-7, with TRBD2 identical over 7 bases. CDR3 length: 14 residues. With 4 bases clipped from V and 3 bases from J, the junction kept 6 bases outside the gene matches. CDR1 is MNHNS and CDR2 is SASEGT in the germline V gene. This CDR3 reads CASSVPSGNYEQYF. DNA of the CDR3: TGTGCCAGCAGTGTCCCTAGCGGAAACTACGAGCAGTACTTC.

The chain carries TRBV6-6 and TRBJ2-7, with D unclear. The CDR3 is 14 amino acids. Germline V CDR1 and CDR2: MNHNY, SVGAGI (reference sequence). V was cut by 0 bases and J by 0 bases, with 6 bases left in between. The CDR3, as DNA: TGTGCCAGCAGTTACTCTGCGAGCTCCTACGAGCAGTACTTC. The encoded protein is CASSYSASSYEQYF.

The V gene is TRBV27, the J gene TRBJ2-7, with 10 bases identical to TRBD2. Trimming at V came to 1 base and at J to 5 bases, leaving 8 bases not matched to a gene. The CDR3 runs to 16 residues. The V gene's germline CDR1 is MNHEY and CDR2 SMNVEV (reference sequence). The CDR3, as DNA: TGTGCCAGCAGTTTATTGGCTAGCGGGAGATCGGACGAGCAGTACTTC. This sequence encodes CASSLLASGRSDEQYF.

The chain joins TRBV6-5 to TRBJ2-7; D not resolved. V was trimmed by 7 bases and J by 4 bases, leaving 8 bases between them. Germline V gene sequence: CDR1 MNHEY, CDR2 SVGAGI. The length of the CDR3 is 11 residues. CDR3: CASKTNYEQYF. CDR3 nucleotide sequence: TGTGCCAGCAAAACTAATTACGAGCAGTACTTC.